The sequence of this TCR beta chain was determined in a study of T and B cells in COVID-19 patients. Study as a whole: Blood was sampled from COVID-19 patients who were either actively infected or recovered. In the active-infection cohort, about 90% of the roughly 20 patients had comorbidities linked to unfavorable COVID-19 outcome.

Between the trimmed V and J ends, which lost 10 bases and 4 bases, there was a span of 16 bases. Germline V gives CDR1 MDHEN, CDR2 SYDVKM. This CDR3 is built from 14 residues. TRB rearrangements were amplified by multiplex PCR with BIOMED2 TRB-A/B primers. MiXCR was run by TCRdb on the multiplex PCR reads, yielding one entry per CDR3 protein. The sample yields about 10,000 distinct CDR3 sequences, under 30% seen once. Blood genomic DNA input for TRB amplification was roughly 250-550 ng. This clonotype has just one count. The chain links TRBV28 to TRBJ2-2, with D possibly matching TRBD2 (6 bases). Sequenced input: blood. The receptor's source is a human donor who had recovered from COVID-19. The CDR3 DNA sequence: TGTGCCACCGGTAGTAGCGGAACCACCGGGGAGCTGTTTTTT. It yields the protein CATGSSGTTGELFF.